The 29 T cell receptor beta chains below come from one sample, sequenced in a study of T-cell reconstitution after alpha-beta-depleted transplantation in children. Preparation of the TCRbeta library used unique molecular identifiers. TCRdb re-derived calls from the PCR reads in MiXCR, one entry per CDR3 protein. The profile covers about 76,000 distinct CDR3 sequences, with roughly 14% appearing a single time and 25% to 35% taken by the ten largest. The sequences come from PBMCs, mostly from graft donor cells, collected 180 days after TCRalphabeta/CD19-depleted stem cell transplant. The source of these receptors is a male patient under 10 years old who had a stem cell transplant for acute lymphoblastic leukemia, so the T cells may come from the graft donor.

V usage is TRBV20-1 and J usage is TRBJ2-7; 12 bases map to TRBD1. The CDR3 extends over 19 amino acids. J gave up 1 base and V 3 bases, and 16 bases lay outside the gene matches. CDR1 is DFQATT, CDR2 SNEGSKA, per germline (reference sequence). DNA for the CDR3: TGCAGTGCTAGCGCCGGGACAGGGGGCATACCCCCTGGATCCTACGAGCAGTACTTC. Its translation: CSASAGTGGIPPGSYEQYF.

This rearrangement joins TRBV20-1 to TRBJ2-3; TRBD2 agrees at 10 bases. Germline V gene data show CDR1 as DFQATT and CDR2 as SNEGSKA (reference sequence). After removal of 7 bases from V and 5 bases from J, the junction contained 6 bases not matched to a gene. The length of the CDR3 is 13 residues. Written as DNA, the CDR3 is TGCAGTGACCTAGCGGGAGCAGAAGATACGCAGTATTTT. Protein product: CSDLAGAEDTQYF.

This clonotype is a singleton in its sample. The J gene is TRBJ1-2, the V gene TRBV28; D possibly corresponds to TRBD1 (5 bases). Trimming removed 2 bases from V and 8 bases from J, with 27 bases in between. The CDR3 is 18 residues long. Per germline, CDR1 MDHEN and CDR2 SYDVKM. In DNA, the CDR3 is TGTGCCAGCAGTTTAGACCGACCCACCCCAGGGTCGAAGGGCGGCTACACCTTC. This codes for CASSLDRPTPGSKGGYTF.

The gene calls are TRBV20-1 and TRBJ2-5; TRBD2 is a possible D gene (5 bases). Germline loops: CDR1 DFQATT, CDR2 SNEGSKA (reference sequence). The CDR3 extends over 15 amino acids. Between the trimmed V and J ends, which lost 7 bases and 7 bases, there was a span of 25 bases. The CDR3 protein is CSGTYSAVLRGTQYF. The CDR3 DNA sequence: TGCAGTGGGACTTACTCCGCAGTCTTAAGAGGGACCCAGTACTTC.

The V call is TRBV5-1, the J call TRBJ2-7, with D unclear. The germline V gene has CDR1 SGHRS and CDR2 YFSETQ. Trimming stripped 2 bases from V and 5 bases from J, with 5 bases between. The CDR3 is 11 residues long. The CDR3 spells CASSLDHEQYF. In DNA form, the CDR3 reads TGCGCCAGCAGCTTAGACCACGAGCAGTACTTC.

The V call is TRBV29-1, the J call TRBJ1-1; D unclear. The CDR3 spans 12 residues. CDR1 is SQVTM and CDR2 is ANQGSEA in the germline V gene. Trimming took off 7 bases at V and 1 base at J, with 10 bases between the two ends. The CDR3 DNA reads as TGCAGCGGTGACACGCCGAACACTGAAGCTTTCTTT. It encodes CSGDTPNTEAFF.

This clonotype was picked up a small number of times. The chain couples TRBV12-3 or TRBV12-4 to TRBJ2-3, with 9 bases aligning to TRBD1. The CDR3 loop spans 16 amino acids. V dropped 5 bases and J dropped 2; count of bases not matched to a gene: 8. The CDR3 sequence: CASSPGTGKITDTQYF. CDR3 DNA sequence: TGTGCCAGCAGTCCAGGGACAGGGAAAATCACAGATACGCAGTATTTT.

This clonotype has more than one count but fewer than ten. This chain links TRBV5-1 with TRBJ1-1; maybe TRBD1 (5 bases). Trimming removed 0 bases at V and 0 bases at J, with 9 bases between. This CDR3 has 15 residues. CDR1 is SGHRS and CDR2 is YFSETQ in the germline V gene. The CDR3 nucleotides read TGCGCCAGCAGCTTGGCCAGGGAACTGAACACTGAAGCTTTCTTT. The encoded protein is CASSLARELNTEAFF.

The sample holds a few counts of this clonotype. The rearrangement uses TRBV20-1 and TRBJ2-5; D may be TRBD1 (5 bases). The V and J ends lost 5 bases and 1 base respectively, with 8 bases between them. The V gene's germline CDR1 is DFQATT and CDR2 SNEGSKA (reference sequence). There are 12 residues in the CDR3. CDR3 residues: CSAGAAQETQYF. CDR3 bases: TGCAGTGCTGGGGCTGCCCAAGAGACCCAGTACTTC.

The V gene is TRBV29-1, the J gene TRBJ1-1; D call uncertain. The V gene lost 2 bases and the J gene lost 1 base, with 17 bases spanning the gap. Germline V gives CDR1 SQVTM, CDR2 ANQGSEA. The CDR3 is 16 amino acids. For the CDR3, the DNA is TGCAGCGTTGAACGGACGGTGACCTCGCGGAACACTGAAGCTTTCTTT. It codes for CSVERTVTSRNTEAFF.

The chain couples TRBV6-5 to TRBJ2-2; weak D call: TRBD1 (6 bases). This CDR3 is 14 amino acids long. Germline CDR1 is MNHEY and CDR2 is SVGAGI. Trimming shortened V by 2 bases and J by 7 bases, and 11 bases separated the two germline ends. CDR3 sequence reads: CASSYAGAGGELFF. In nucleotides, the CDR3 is TGTGCCAGCAGTTACGCAGGGGCGGGCGGGGAGCTGTTTTTT.

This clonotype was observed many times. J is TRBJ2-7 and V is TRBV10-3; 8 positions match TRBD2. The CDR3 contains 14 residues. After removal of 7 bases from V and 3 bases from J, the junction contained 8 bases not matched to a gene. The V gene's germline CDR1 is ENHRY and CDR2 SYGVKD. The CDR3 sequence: CAITRGLAGYEQYF. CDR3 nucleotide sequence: TGTGCCATCACCCGCGGGCTAGCGGGCTACGAGCAGTACTTC.

CDR3 sequence (DNA): TGCAGTGCTAGAGGCCGAGGGGCAGGGAGGAGCTCCTACGAGCAGTACTTC. This sequence encodes CSARGRGAGRSSYEQYF. J is TRBJ2-7 and V is TRBV20-1; D may be TRBD2 (6 bases). The length of the CDR3 is 17 residues. Germline CDR1 reads DFQATT; CDR2 reads SNEGSKA (reference sequence). The V end lost 1 base, the J end lost 0 bases, and 19 bases lay between the germline ends.

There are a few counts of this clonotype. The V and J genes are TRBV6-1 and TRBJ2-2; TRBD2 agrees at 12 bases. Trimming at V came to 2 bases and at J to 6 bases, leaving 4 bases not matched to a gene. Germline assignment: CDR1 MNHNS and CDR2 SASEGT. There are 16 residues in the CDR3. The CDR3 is CASSEMPSGRAGELFF. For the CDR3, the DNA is TGTGCCAGCAGTGAAATGCCTAGCGGGAGGGCCGGGGAGCTGTTTTTT.

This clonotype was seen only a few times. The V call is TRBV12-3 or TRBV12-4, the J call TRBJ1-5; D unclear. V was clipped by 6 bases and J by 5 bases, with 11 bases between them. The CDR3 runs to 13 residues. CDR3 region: CASSLRIHQPQHF. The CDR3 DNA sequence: TGTGCCAGCAGCTTAAGGATTCATCAGCCCCAGCATTTT.

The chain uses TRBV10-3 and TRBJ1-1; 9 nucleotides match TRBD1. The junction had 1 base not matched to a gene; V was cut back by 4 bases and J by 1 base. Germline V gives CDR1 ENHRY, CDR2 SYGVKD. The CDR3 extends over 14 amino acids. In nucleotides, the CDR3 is TGTGCCATCAGTGGGACAGGGGCGAACACTGAAGCTTTCTTT. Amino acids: CAISGTGANTEAFF.

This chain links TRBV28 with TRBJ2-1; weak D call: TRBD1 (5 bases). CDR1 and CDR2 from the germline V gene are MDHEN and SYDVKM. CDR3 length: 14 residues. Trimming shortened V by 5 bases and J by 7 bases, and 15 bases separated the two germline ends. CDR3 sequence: CASSKAGWLNEQFF. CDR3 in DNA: TGTGCCAGCAGTAAGGCAGGGTGGTTGAATGAGCAGTTCTTC.

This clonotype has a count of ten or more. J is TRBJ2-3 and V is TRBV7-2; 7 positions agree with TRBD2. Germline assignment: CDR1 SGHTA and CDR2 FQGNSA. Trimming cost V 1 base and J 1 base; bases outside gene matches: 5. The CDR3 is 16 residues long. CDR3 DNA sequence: TGTGCCAGCAGCTTAGGCAGCGGGGTTGGCACAGATACGCAGTATTTT. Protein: CASSLGSGVGTDTQYF.

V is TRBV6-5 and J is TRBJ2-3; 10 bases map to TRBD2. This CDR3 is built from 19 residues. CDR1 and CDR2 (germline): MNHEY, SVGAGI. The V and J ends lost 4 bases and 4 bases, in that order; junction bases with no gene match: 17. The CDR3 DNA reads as TGTGCCAGCAGTTTCCCGGGGGAGCAAGCGGGAGGGCCAGCAGATACGCAGTATTTT. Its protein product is CASSFPGEQAGGPADTQYF.

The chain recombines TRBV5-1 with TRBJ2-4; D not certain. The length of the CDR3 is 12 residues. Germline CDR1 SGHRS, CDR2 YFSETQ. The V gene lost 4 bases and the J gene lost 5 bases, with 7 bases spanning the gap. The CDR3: CASSLDQNIQYF. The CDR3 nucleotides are TGCGCCAGCAGCCTGGACCAAAACATTCAGTACTTC.

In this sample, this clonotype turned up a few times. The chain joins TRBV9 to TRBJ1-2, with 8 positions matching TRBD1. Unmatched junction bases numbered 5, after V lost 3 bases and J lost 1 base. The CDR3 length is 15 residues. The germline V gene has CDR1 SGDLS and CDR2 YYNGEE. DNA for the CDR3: TGTGCCAGCAGCGCCGGGACAGGAAATAACTATGGCTACACCTTC. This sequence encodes CASSAGTGNNYGYTF.

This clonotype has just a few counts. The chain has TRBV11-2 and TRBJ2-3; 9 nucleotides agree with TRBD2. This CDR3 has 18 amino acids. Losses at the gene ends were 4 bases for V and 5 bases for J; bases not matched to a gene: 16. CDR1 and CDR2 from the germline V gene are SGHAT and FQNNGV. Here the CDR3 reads CASSSPHWAGGPGDTQYF. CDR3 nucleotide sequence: TGTGCCAGCAGCTCCCCCCACTGGGCGGGAGGGCCGGGAGATACGCAGTATTTT.

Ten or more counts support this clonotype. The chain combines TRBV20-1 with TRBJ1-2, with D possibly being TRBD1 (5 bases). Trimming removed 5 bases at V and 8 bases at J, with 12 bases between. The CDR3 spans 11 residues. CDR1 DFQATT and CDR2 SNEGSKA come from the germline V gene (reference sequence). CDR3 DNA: TGCAGTGCTTGGGGACTTGGCGGCTACACCTTC. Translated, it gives CSAWGLGGYTF.

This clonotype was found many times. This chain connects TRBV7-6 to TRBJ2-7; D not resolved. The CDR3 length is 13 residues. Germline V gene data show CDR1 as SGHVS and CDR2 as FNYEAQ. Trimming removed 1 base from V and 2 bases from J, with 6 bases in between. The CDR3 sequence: CASSLEQPYEQYF. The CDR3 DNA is TGTGCCAGCAGCTTAGAGCAGCCCTACGAGCAGTACTTC.

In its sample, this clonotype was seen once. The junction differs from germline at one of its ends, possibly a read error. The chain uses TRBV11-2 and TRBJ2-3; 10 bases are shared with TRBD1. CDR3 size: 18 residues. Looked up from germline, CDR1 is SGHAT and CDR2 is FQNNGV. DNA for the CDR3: TGTGCCAGCAGCTTAGTCCCGGGACAGGGGACCGGGACAGATACGCAGTCTTTT. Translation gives CASSLVPGQGTGTDTQSF.

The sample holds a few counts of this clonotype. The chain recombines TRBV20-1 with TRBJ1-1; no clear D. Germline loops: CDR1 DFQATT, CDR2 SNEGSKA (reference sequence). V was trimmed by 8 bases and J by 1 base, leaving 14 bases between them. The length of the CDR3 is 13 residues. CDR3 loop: CSPVLGRNTEAFF. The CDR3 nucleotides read TGCAGTCCAGTTTTGGGCCGGAACACTGAAGCTTTCTTT.

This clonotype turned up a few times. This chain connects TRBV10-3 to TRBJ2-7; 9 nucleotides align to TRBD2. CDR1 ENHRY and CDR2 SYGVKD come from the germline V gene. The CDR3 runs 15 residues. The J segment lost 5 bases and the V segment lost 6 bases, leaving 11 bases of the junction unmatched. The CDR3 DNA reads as TGTGCCATCAGCGGCACGGGACTAGCAGGGGACGAGCAGTACTTC. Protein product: CAISGTGLAGDEQYF.

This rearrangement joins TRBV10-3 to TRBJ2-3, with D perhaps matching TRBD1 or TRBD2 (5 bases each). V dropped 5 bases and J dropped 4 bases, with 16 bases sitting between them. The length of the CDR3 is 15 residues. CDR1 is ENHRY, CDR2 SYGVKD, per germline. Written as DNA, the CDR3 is TGTGCCATCAGTCCGGGACCAAGGGTCCCAGATACGCAGTATTTT. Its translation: CAISPGPRVPDTQYF.

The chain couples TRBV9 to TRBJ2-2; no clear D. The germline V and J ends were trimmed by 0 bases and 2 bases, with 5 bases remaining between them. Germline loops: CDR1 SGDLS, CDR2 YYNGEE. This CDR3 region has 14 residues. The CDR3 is CASSVGPNTGELFF. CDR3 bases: TGTGCCAGCAGCGTAGGACCTAACACCGGGGAGCTGTTTTTT.